This is a list of T cell receptor beta chains from one sample in a study of cytomegalovirus exposure and HLA in healthy donors. The method was immunoSEQ multiplex PCR; TCRdb's version includes in-frame clones alone and lacks a portion of them. The sample shows about 110,000 clones, 60% to 80% of them seen only once. The specimen sequenced was PBMCs. The receptors stem from a man aged 18-30 years in good health and CMV-seronegative. The CDR3 runs from the conserved cysteine through the conserved F or W. The D gene is left open where the match is weak. Clone size is shown for a subset of rows, as once, few, many or a class of expanded clone.

D	V	J	size	DNA	CDR3
TRBD2	TRBV6-1	TRBJ2-3	once	TGTGCCAGCAGCCCCAAAAGCGGGGAAACTCTTACGCAGTATTTT	CASSPKSGETLTQYF
TRBD1	TRBV5-6	TRBJ2-7	-	TGTGCCAGCGGCATGGGACAGGGGGCTTACGAGCAGTACTTC	CASGMGQGAYEQYF
TRBD1	TRBV11-3	TRBJ2-5	-	TGTGCCAGCAGCACAGGGGCCAACCAAGAGACCCAGTACTTC	CASSTGANQETQYF
-	TRBV18	TRBJ2-5	-	TGTGCCAGCTCACCACTCCTAGCACACCTCCAAGAGACCCAGTACTTC	CASSPLLAHLQETQYF
-	TRBV7-2	TRBJ2-1	-	TGTGCCAGCAGCGCAGGGGGGCCTCGGCAGTTCTTC	CASSAGGPRQFF
-	TRBV7-8	TRBJ2-7	few	TGTGCCAGCAGCTTATTGGCAGGGGTCTACGAGCAGTACTTC	CASSLLAGVYEQYF
TRBD2	TRBV6-6	TRBJ2-1	-	TGTGCCAGCAGTCGCCTCTCTGGGAGGGACGGGGATGAGCAGTTCTTC	CASSRLSGRDGDEQFF
-	TRBV5-1	TRBJ2-2	-	TGCGCCAGCAGCGTACAGACAGGGAACACCGGGGAGCTGTTTTTT	CASSVQTGNTGELFF
-	TRBV9	TRBJ1-1	-	TGTGCCAGCAGCGTACTCGGGGATTGGAAGACTGAAGCTTTCTTT	CASSVLGDWKTEAFF
-	TRBV5-1	TRBJ1-3	-	TGCGCCAGCAGCTTGGGGCCCGGGGGCTCTGGAAACACCATATATTTT	CASSLGPGGSGNTIYF
TRBD1	TRBV5-4	TRBJ1-2	-	TGTGCCAGCAGCCCGGGGACAGGGCGCTCCTATGGCTACCCCTTC	CASSPGTGRSYGYPF
TRBD1	TRBV2	TRBJ2-7	-	TGTGCCAGCAGTGGGACAGGGAGTTTTTACGAGCAGTACTTC	CASSGTGSFYEQYF
TRBD1	TRBV11-2	TRBJ2-3	few	TGTGCCAGCAGCTTAAAAGGGGGCGTCGGCACAGATACGCAGTATTTT	CASSLKGGVGTDTQYF
-	TRBV19	TRBJ1-1	-	TGTGCCAGTAGTATCTACGTTGGAGATAACACTGAAGCTTTCTTT	CASSIYVGDNTEAFF
TRBD2	TRBV6-1	TRBJ2-3	few	TGTGCCAGCATCAAACTAGCGGGGAGCACAGATACGCAGTATTTT	CASIKLAGSTDTQYF
-	TRBV7-2	TRBJ1-5	-	TGTGCCAGCAGCTTAGCGATCATCGGGGAGGCCAGCAATCAGCCCCAGCATTTT	CASSLAIIGEASNQPQHF
-	TRBV28	TRBJ1-2	-	TGTGCCAGCAGTTTAGGAAACAGCCCGTATGGCTACACCTTC	CASSLGNSPYGYTF
TRBD1	TRBV18	TRBJ1-4	-	TGTGCCAGCTCACCTCCGGGACAGGGAGGAGAAAAACTGTTTTTT	CASSPPGQGGEKLFF
-	TRBV7-9	TRBJ2-7	-	TGTTCCAGCAGCTTATTACGGGGCTACGAGCAGTACTTC	CSSSLLRGYEQYF
TRBD2	TRBV6-4	TRBJ2-1	-	TGTGCCAGCAGTGACGGCGGGGGGGGCTACAATGAGCAGTTCTTC	CASSDGGGGYNEQFF
TRBD2	TRBV7-3	TRBJ2-2	few	TGTGCCAGCAGCGGACGGGGGGGCCAGCTCGGGGAGCTGTTTTTT	CASSGRGGQLGELFF
TRBD2	TRBV12-5	TRBJ2-1	-	TGTGCTAGTGGTAACCCGGGTAGCGGGGGGGTCCGGGATGAGCAGTTCTTC	CASGNPGSGGVRDEQFF
-	TRBV6-4	TRBJ2-3	-	TGTGCCAGCAGTGACCGTCAGAACACAGATACGCAGTATTTT	CASSDRQNTDTQYF
TRBD1	TRBV5-4	TRBJ2-7	-	TGTGCCAGCAGCACCGGGACAGGGTATCCCTACGAGCAGTACTTC	CASSTGTGYPYEQYF
TRBD1	TRBV15	TRBJ1-2	few	TGTGCCACCAGCAGCTGGACAGGGACTGGCTACACCTTC	CATSSWTGTGYTF
-	TRBV5-4	TRBJ1-2	few	TGTGCCAGCAGCTTGGACAGGGAGGGGCATGGCTACACCTTC	CASSLDREGHGYTF
TRBD2	TRBV7-9	TRBJ2-5	once	TGTGCCAGCAGGGGACCGGGACTAGGACCCTCCGGCCAAGAGACCCAGTACTTC	CASRGPGLGPSGQETQYF
TRBD1	TRBV19	TRBJ2-2	-	TGTGCCAGCAAGGGACAGGGGAACACCGGGGAGCTGTTTTTT	CASKGQGNTGELFF
TRBD2	TRBV15	TRBJ2-3	once	TGTGCCACCAGCAGAGACACTAGCGGGGGTGATACGCAGTATTTT	CATSRDTSGGDTQYF
TRBD1	TRBV4-3	TRBJ2-5	-	TGCGCCAGCAGCCAAGATCCCGGGACAGGGCCAGGAGAGACCCAGTACTTC	CASSQDPGTGPGETQYF
-	TRBV6-1	TRBJ1-2	-	TGTGCCAGCAGTATCGCGGAGGGGCAATATGGCTACACCTTC	CASSIAEGQYGYTF
TRBD1	TRBV5-6	TRBJ1-6	few	TGTGCCAGCAGCCCCACGGGACAGACATATAATTCACCCCTCCACTTT	CASSPTGQTYNSPLHF
TRBD1	TRBV2	TRBJ2-7	-	TGTGCCAGCAGTGGTATGAAGGGACAGGGGGCGACCTACGAGCAGTACTTC	CASSGMKGQGATYEQYF
TRBD1	TRBV11-2	TRBJ1-3	-	TGTGCCAGCAGCCCGGGACAGGGGATTGCCGGAAACACCATATATTTT	CASSPGQGIAGNTIYF
TRBD1	TRBV4-3	TRBJ1-2	-	TGCGCCAGCAGCCAAGTCCCCTGGACAGGAACTTCCCCATATGGCTACACCTTC	CASSQVPWTGTSPYGYTF
-	TRBV7-2	TRBJ2-7	-	TGTGCCAGCAGCTTAGGGAGGCACGAGCAGTACTTC	CASSLGRHEQYF
TRBD1	TRBV7-9	TRBJ1-2	-	TGTTCCAGCAGCTTAGGGACAGGAATCGCTAACTATGGCTACACCTTC	CSSSLGTGIANYGYTF
-	TRBV7-9	TRBJ2-1	-	TGTGCCAGCAGCCCGCTCCTTACTAGTTACAATGAGCAGTTCTTC	CASSPLLTSYNEQFF
TRBD1	TRBV4-3	TRBJ2-1	-	TGCGCCAGCAGCCAACGGGACAGGGGGGATCGGAATGAGCAGTTCTTC	CASSQRDRGDRNEQFF
TRBD1	TRBV6-1	TRBJ1-4	-	TGTGCCAGCAGTGAAAGGGGGCGAGGGGAAAAACTGTTTTTT	CASSERGRGEKLFF
-	TRBV7-2	TRBJ2-3	-	TGTGCCAGCAGCTTAGGTCAGGGCCTCCTTGATACGCAGTATTTT	CASSLGQGLLDTQYF
-	TRBV6-5	TRBJ1-1	once	TGTGCCAGCAGCTCCGGGGGTGAGGCTTTCTTT	CASSSGGEAFF
-	TRBV6-5	TRBJ1-1	-	TGTGCCAGCAGTCCTGCGGGGCAGGCTGAAGCTTTCTTT	CASSPAGQAEAFF
-	TRBV19	TRBJ1-1	-	TGTGCCAGTAGTATTCGTCAGTCCAGTACTGAAGCTTTCTTT	CASSIRQSSTEAFF